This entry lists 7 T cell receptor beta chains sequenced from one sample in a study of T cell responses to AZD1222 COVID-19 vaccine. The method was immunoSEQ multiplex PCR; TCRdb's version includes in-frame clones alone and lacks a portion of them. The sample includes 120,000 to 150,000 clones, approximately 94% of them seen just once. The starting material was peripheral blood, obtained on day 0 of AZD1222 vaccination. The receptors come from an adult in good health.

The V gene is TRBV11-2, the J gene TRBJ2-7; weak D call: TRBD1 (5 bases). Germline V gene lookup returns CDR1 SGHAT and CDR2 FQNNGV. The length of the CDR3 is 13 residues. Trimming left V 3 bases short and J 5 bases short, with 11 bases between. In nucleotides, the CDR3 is TGTGCCAGCAGCTTCGGCAGGGTCCACGAGCAGTACTTC. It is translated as CASSFGRVHEQYF.

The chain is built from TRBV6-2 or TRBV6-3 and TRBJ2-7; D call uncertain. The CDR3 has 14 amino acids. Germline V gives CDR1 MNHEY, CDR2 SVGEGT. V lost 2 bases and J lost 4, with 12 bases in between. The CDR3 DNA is TGTGCCAGCAGTTACGCCGAGCGCCCTTACGAGCAGTACTTC. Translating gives CASSYAERPYEQYF.

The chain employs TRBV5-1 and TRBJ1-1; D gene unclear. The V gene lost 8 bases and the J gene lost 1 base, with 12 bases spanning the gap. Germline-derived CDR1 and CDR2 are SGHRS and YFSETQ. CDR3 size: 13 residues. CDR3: CASTEGQNTEAFF. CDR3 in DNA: TGCGCCAGTACTGAAGGCCAGAACACTGAAGCTTTCTTT.

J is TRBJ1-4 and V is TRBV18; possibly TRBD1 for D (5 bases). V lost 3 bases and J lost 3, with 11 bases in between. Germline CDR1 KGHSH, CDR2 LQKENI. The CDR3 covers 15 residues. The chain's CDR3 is CASSPQGLANEKLFF. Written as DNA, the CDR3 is TGTGCCAGCTCACCTCAGGGTTTGGCTAATGAAAAACTGTTTTTT.

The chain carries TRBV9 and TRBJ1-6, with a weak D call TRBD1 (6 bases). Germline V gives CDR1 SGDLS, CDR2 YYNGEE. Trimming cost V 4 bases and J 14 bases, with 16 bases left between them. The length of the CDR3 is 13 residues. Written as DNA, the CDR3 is TGTGCCAGCAGCCCGAACACAGGGTTCGCCCTCCACTTT. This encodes CASSPNTGFALHF. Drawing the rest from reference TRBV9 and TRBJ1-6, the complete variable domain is DSGVTQTPKHLITATGQRVTLRCSPRSGDLSVYWYQQSLDQGLQFLIQYYNGEERAKGNILERFSAQQFPDLHSELNLSSLELGDSALYFCASSPNTGFALHFGNGTRLTVT.

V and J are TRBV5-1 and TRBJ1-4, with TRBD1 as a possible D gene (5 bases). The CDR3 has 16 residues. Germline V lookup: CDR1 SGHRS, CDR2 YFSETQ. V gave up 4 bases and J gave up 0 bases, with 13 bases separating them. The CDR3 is CASSHQGGATNEKLFF. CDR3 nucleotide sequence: TGCGCCAGCAGCCATCAGGGCGGTGCAACTAATGAAAAACTGTTTTTT.

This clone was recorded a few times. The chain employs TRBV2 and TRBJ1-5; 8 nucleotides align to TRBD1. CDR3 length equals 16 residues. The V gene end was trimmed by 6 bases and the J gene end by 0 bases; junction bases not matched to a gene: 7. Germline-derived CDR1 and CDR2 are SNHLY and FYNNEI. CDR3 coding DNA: TGTGCCAGCAGCGACAGGGGCCGTTATAGCAATCAGCCCCAGCATTTT. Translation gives CASSDRGRYSNQPQHF.